A single sample gave rise to the 13 T cell receptor beta chains below, sequenced in a study of spatial heterogeneity in lung cancer. Overall study results and limits: Tumors with more nonsynonymous mutations had more expanded intratumoral alpha and beta TCRs.

TCRdb re-derived calls from the 5' RACE reads in MiXCR, one entry per CDR3 protein. This table holds 4,000 to 5,500 distinct CDR3 sequences, around 12% found once. The sample's time point: sample taken at primary tumor resection. Their antigens remain unidentified. Sequencing was performed on lung tumor tissue, taken at surgery. These receptors all stem from a male donor with early-stage non-small cell lung cancer.

This clonotype counts as medium-sized. Since the library was made to target alpha chains, this beta chain is a stray read and its abundance is not meaningful. The J gene is TRBJ2-7, the V gene TRBV6-5; 15 bases fit TRBD2. CDR1 is MNHEY and CDR2 is SVGAGI in the germline V gene. The CDR3 has 17 amino acids. The J segment lost 4 bases and the V segment lost 6 bases, leaving 10 bases of the junction unmatched. The CDR3 sequence: CASSRTSGGALGYEQYF. As DNA, the CDR3 is TGTGCCAGCAGCCGGACTAGCGGGGGGGCCTTAGGGTACGAGCAGTACTTC.

This clonotype was detected ten times or more. This beta chain is off target for a library built for alpha chains, so its abundance means little. The V call is TRBV5-4, the J call TRBJ2-2; TRBD2 aligns across 14 bases. CDR1 and CDR2 (germline): SGHNT, YYREEE (reference sequence). The CDR3 is made up of 16 amino acids. V lost 4 bases, J lost 6 bases, and 5 bases stayed unmatched. As DNA, the CDR3 is TGTGCCAGCAGCCCGGGACTAGCGGGAGAAGCCGGGGAGCTGTTTTTT. It specifies CASSPGLAGEAGELFF.

This clonotype was counted ten times or more. This beta chain is an off-target read within a library intended for alpha chains, so its frequency means little. The chain couples TRBV7-2 to TRBJ1-6; D gene unclear. The CDR3 contains 14 residues. Trimming removed 5 bases at V and 7 bases at J, with 12 bases between. CDR1 is SGHTA and CDR2 is FQGNSA in the germline V gene. CDR3 in amino acids: CASSPRPGNSPLHF. In nucleotides, the CDR3 is TGTGCCAGCAGCCCCCGCCCCGGGAATTCACCCCTCCACTTT.

This clonotype was found many times. As an off-target read in a library built for alpha chains, this beta chain has a frequency of little significance. The chain is built from TRBV4-1 and TRBJ2-3; possible D gene TRBD2, 6 bases. Germline V gives CDR1 MGHRA, CDR2 YSYEKL. CDR3 length: 15 residues. The V gene lost 3 bases and the J gene lost 2 bases, with 12 bases spanning the gap. The DNA of the CDR3 is TGCGCCAGCAGCCACCCGGAGCGGGTCACAGATACGCAGTATTTT. Its translation: CASSHPERVTDTQYF.

As concerns this clonotype: The library was designed around alpha chains, so this beta chain is a stray read whose abundance carries little weight. V usage is TRBV20-1 and J usage is TRBJ2-7; tentative D call: TRBD2 (5 bases). The CDR3 sequence is 12 residues long. Germline CDR1 DFQATT, CDR2 SNEGSKA (reference sequence). Trimming stripped 5 bases from V and 6 bases from J, with 14 bases between. The CDR3 DNA reads TGCAGTGCTGACCTCGGGGAGTCCGAGCAGTACTTC. This sequence encodes CSADLGESEQYF.

Comment on this clonotype: This beta chain lies outside the target of a library built for alpha chains; its clone size means little. The chain uses TRBV24-1 and TRBJ2-1; 7 bases map to TRBD2. Germline loops: CDR1 KGHDR, CDR2 SFDVKD. There are 17 residues in the CDR3. The J segment lost 3 bases and the V segment lost 5 bases, leaving 12 bases of the junction unmatched. This chain's CDR3 is CATSAPGTTSLYNEQFF. CDR3 sequence (DNA): TGTGCCACCAGTGCTCCCGGGACTACCTCTCTCTACAATGAGCAGTTCTTC.

A note on this clonotype: With the library built for alpha chains, this beta chain is off target and its frequency is not meaningful. This sequence joins TRBV5-1 and TRBJ1-4; a possible D gene is TRBD1 (6 bases). Per germline, CDR1 SGHRS and CDR2 YFSETQ. The CDR3 is made up of 16 amino acids. Trimming stripped 0 bases from V and 0 bases from J, with 9 bases between. The CDR3 DNA is TGCGCCAGCAGCTTGGGGACAGTCCCAACTAATGAAAAACTGTTTTTT. Its translation: CASSLGTVPTNEKLFF. Full variable domain (rest looked up from reference TRBV5-1 and TRBJ1-4): KAGVTQTPRYLIKTRGQQVTLSCSPISGHRSVSWYQQTPGQGLQFLFEYFSETQRNKGNFPGRFSGRQFSNSRSEMNVSTLELGDSALYLCASSLGTVPTNEKLFFGSGTQLSVL.

This clonotype was seen only a few times. Found in a library prepared for alpha chains, this beta chain is an off-target read, and its abundance has little meaning. The chain is built from TRBV28 and TRBJ2-7; D unclear. V was shortened by 5 bases and J by 5 bases, with 16 bases between the two germline ends. The CDR3 has 14 amino acids. Germline V gene sequence: CDR1 MDHEN, CDR2 SYDVKM. As DNA, the CDR3 is TGTGCCAGCAGTCCTGCGGTTTTTTTCCACGAGCAGTACTTC. Its translation: CASSPAVFFHEQYF.

This clonotype appeared many times. Since the library was made to target alpha chains, this beta chain is a stray read and its abundance is not meaningful. The rearrangement joins TRBV20-1 to TRBJ1-5; 11 bases map to TRBD1. Unmatched junction bases numbered 3, after V lost 6 bases and J lost 2 bases. Germline CDR1 reads DFQATT; CDR2 reads SNEGSKA (reference sequence). CDR3 length equals 14 residues. CDR3 sequence reads: CSARTGGGNQPQHF. The CDR3 bases are TGCAGTGCCAGGACAGGGGGCGGCAATCAGCCCCAGCATTTT.

This clonotype counts as medium-sized (0.01 to 0.1%). Being off target in a library aimed at alpha chains, this beta chain has a size of little meaning. J is TRBJ1-2 and V is TRBV14; the D is unclear. This CDR3 has 14 amino acids. Looked up from germline, CDR1 is SGHDN and CDR2 is FVKESK. Trimming left V 2 bases short and J 6 bases short, with 13 bases between. The CDR3 loop is CASSQRYSADGYTF. In nucleotides, the CDR3 is TGTGCCAGCAGCCAACGTTATTCAGCCGATGGCTACACCTTC.

This clonotype was picked up many times. This beta chain turned up in a library designed for alpha chains; as an off-target read, its abundance says little. The chain uses TRBV7-2 and TRBJ2-5, with D tentatively TRBD1 or TRBD2 (6 bases each). Trimming took off 8 bases at V and 4 bases at J, with 14 bases between the two ends. Germline values: CDR1 SGHTA, CDR2 FQGNSA. There are 13 residues in the CDR3. CDR3 residues: CASRYGGGETQYF. In DNA form, the CDR3 reads TGTGCCAGCCGATACGGGGGCGGAGAGACCCAGTACTTC.

This clonotype was observed a single time. This beta chain was picked up by a library intended for alpha chains and is off target, so its count carries little meaning. The chain employs TRBV20-1 and TRBJ2-1, with 7 bases lining up with TRBD2. V gave up 0 bases and J gave up 1 base; unmatched junction bases: 3. The CDR3 has 15 residues. Germline V gene sequence: CDR1 DFQATT, CDR2 SNEGSKA (reference sequence). CDR3 residues: CSARDPGGSYNEQFF. DNA for the CDR3: TGCAGTGCTAGAGACCCGGGAGGATCCTACAATGAGCAGTTCTTC.

This clonotype has ten or more counts. Because the library targeted alpha chains, this beta chain is an off-target read whose size means little. The chain employs TRBV20-1 and TRBJ1-5; D is possibly TRBD1 (5 bases). Germline CDR1 DFQATT, CDR2 SNEGSKA (reference sequence). Trimming removed 2 bases from V and 1 base from J, with 12 bases in between. CDR3 length: 15 residues. The CDR3, as DNA: TGCAGTGCTAGAACTCACGGGGGGAGCAATCAGCCCCAGCATTTT. Its translation: CSARTHGGSNQPQHF.